This is a list of T cell receptor beta chains from one sample in a study of TIL therapy for anti-PD-1-resistant metastatic lung cancer. The data were produced by immunoSEQ multiplex PCR, yet TCRdb's version contains in-frame clones alone and is incomplete. The table shows roughly 15,000 clones, with around 88% occurring only once. The sample consisted of blood, taken at baseline. These receptors all come from a person aged 25 to 80 with non-small cell lung cancer. Each CDR3 is given with its conserved first and last residue. The D gene is left open where the match is weak. The size field is filled for only some rows; it gives once, few, many or a size class.

J gene,D gene,clone size,V gene,CDR3 protein,CDR3 DNA
TRBJ2-1,.,.,TRBV7-9,CASSFSGWSYNEQFF,TGTGCCAGCAGCTTCTCCGGGTGGAGTTACAATGAGCAGTTCTTC
TRBJ2-7,TRBD1,few,TRBV4-2,CASSQGGQSYF,TGTGCCAGCAGCCAAGGGGGACAGTCTTACTTC
TRBJ2-1,TRBD2,.,TRBV11-3,CASSVGTSGRLGNEQFF,TGTGCCAGCAGCGTCGGGACTAGCGGGAGGCTTGGGAATGAGCAGTTCTTC
TRBJ1-2,.,once,TRBV30,CAWSGGQGSNYGYTF,TGTGCCTGGAGCGGCGGGCAGGGGAGTAACTATGGCTACACCTTC
TRBJ1-6,TRBD1,.,TRBV19,CASSIRQGRAYNSPLHF,TGTGCCAGTAGTATACGACAGGGGCGCGCCTATAATTCACCCCTCCACTTT
TRBJ2-3,TRBD2,.,TRBV28,CASSLPGGGTDTQYF,TGTGCCAGCAGTTTACCCGGGGGGGGTACAGATACGCAGTATTTT
TRBJ2-1,.,.,TRBV5-3,CARSSPGPPYYYNEQFF,TGTGCCAGAAGCTCCCCGGGCCCACCCTACTACTACAATGAGCAGTTCTTC
TRBJ2-1,.,.,TRBV5-1,CASRPRIDSYNEQFF,TGCGCCAGCAGGCCTAGGATAGACTCCTACAATGAGCAGTTCTTC
TRBJ2-2,.,.,TRBV11-2,CASSLNLNTGELFF,TGTGCCAGCAGCTTAAACTTGAACACCGGGGAGCTGTTTTTT
TRBJ2-1,.,once,TRBV6-1,CASSRFGQSGNEQFF,TGTGCCAGCAGTAGATTTGGACAGAGCGGCAATGAGCAGTTCTTC
TRBJ2-7,.,.,TRBV6-6,CASSQQGHYEQYF,TGTGCCAGCAGTCAACAGGGCCACTACGAGCAGTACTTC
TRBJ2-1,.,.,TRBV5-1,CASSLGPSSVEQFF,TGCGCCAGCAGCTTGGGGCCTTCTAGTGTGGAGCAGTTCTTC
TRBJ1-1,.,.,TRBV7-2,CASSSQEYTEAFF,TGTGCCAGCAGCTCCCAAGAGTACACTGAAGCTTTCTTT
TRBJ1-1,TRBD1,.,TRBV5-1,CASSRRTGNTEAFF,TGCGCCAGCAGCCGTAGGACAGGGAACACTGAAGCTTTCTTT
TRBJ1-1,.,.,TRBV7-9,CASRFNPTGEAFF,TGTGCCAGCAGGTTCAACCCGACAGGAGAAGCTTTTTTT